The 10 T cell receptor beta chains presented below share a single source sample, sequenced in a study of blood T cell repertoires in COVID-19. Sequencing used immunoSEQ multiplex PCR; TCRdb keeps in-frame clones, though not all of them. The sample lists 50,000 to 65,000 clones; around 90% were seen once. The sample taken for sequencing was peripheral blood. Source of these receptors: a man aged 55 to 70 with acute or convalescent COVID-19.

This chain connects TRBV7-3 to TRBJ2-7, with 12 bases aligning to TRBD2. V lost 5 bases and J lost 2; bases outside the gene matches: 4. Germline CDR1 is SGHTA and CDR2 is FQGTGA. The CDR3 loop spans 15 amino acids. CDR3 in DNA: TGTGCCAGCAGCCCGACTAGCGGGAGCCCCTACGAGCAGTACTTC. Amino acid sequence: CASSPTSGSPYEQYF.

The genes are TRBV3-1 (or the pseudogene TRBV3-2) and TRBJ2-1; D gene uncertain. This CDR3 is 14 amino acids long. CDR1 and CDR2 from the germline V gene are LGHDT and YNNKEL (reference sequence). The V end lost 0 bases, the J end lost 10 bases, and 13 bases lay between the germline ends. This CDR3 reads CASSQEVSRSEQFF. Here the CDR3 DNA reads TGTGCCAGCAGCCAAGAGGTTAGCCGCTCCGAGCAGTTCTTC.

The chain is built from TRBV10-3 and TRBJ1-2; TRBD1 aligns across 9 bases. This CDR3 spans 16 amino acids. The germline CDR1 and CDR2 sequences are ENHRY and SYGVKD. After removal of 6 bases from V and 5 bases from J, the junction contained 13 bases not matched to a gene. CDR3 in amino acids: CAIRPTGTGTDYGYTF. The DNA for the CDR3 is TGTGCCATCAGGCCCACCGGGACAGGGACCGATTATGGCTACACCTTC.

CDR3 residues: CASSPRLAGEVETQYF. CDR3 bases: TGTGCCAGCAGCCCGCGACTAGCGGGAGAAGTAGAGACCCAGTACTTC. The chain carries TRBV9 and TRBJ2-5; 12 bases match TRBD2. The CDR3 runs to 16 residues. The germline V gene encodes CDR1 SGDLS and CDR2 YYNGEE. Unmatched junction bases numbered 8, after V lost 4 bases and J lost 4 bases.

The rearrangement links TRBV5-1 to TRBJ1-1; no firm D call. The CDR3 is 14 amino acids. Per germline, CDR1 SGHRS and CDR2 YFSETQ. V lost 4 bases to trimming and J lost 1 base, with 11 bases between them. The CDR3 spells CASSVNRGNTEAFF. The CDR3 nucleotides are TGCGCCAGCAGCGTCAACCGGGGGAACACTGAAGCTTTCTTT.

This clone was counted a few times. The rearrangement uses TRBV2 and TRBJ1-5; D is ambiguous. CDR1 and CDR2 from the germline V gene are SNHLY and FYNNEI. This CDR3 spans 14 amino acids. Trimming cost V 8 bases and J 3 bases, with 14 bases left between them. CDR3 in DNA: TGTGCCAGCGCAGTGTTCTGGCTCAATCAGCCCCAGCATTTT. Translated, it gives CASAVFWLNQPQHF.

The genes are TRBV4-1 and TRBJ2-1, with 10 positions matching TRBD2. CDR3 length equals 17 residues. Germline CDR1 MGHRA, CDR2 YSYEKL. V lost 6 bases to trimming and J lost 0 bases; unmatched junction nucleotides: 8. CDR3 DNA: TGCGCCAGCAGTCCCGGGACTAGCGAGAGCTCCTACAATGAGCAGTTCTTC. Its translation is CASSPGTSESSYNEQFF.

Here the CDR3 reads CSAGKGYEQYF. CDR3 sequence (DNA): TGCAGTGCCGGGAAGGGTTACGAGCAGTACTTC. The V call is TRBV20-1, the J call TRBJ2-7; tentative D call: TRBD2 (5 bases). The V gene lost 6 bases and the J gene lost 4 bases, with 10 bases spanning the gap. Per germline, CDR1 DFQATT and CDR2 SNEGSKA (reference sequence). This CDR3 is 11 amino acids long.

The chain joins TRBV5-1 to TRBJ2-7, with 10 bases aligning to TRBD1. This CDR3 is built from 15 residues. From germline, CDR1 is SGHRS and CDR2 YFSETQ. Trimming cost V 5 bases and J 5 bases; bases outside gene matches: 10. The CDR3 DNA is TGCGCCAGCAGAGGATCCGGGACAGGGGTCCACGAGCAGTACTTC. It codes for CASRGSGTGVHEQYF.

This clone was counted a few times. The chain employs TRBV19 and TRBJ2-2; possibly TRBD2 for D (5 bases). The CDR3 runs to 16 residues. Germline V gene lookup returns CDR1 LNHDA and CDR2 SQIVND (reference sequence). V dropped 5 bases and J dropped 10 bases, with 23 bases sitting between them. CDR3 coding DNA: TGTGCCAGTAGTTCCTTACAAAGAGGACTGGCATCGGAGCTGTTTTTT. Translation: CASSSLQRGLASELFF. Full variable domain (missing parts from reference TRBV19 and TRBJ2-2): DGGITQSPKYLFRKEGQNVTLSCEQNLNHDAMYWYRQDPGQGLRLIYYSQIVNDFQKGDIAEGYSVSREKKESFPLTVTSAQKNPTAFYLCASSSLQRGLASELFFGEGSRLTVL.